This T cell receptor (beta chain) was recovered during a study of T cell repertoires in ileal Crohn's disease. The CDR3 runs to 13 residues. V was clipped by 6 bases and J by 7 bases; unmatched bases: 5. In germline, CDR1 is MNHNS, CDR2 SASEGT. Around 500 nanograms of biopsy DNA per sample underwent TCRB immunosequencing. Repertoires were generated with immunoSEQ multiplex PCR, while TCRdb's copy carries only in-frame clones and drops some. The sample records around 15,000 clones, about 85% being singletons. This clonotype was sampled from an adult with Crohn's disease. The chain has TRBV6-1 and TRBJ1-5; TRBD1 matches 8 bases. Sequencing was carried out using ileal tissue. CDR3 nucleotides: TGTGCCAGCAGGGGCAGGGGGCGGCAGCCCCAGCATTTT. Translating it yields CASRGRGRQPQHF.